These 20 T cell receptor beta chains came from one sample sequenced in a study of T cell responses to AZD1222 COVID-19 vaccine. Produced via immunoSEQ multiplex PCR; TCRdb's table is partial and in-frame only. This sample yields roughly 130,000 clones, of which roughly nine tenths are seen a single time; 2.8% belongs to the top ten. Sequencing used peripheral blood, obtained on day 0 of AZD1222 vaccination. Receptors were obtained from an adult in good health.

The chain joins TRBV6-1 to TRBJ2-5, with TRBD2 matching over 8 bases. CDR1 is MNHNS, CDR2 SASEGT, per germline. The V and J ends lost 3 bases and 2 bases, in that order; junction bases with no gene match: 5. The CDR3 sequence is 15 residues long. Here the CDR3 DNA reads TGTGCCAGCAGTGACGGGGGGGGTCGACAAGAGACCCAGTACTTC. It codes for CASSDGGGRQETQYF.

V gene TRBV11-2 combines with J gene TRBJ2-1, with a weak D call TRBD2 (5 bases). CDR1 and CDR2 from the germline V gene are SGHAT and FQNNGV. The CDR3 extends over 11 amino acids. Trimming left V 5 bases short and J 8 bases short, with 7 bases between. The CDR3 is CASSPRDEQFF. CDR3 coding DNA: TGTGCCAGCAGCCCGAGGGATGAGCAGTTCTTC.

The rearrangement uses TRBV5-4 and TRBJ2-5; D is possibly TRBD2 (5 bases). V lost 3 bases and J 1 base, leaving 10 bases between the germline ends. CDR1 SGHNT and CDR2 YYREEE come from the germline V gene (reference sequence). The CDR3 contains 14 residues. As DNA, the CDR3 is TGTGCCAGCAGCTCCGACGGGGTCCAAGAGACCCAGTACTTC. This sequence encodes CASSSDGVQETQYF.

The chain is built from TRBV19 and TRBJ1-2; D ambiguous. Trimming cost V 5 bases and J 4 bases, with 11 bases left between them. This CDR3 region has 13 residues. Germline values: CDR1 LNHDA, CDR2 SQIVND (reference sequence). The DNA for the CDR3 is TGTGCCAGTAGTGACCGGAACCCCTATGGCTACACCTTC. Protein sequence: CASSDRNPYGYTF.

Here the CDR3 DNA reads TGCAGTGCTAGTTGGAATGAGCAGTTCTTC. Encoded protein: CSASWNEQFF. The chain is built from TRBV20-1 and TRBJ2-1; D remains ambiguous. Trimming removed 3 bases at V and 7 bases at J, with 4 bases between. Germline CDR1 DFQATT, CDR2 SNEGSKA (reference sequence). CDR3 length: 10 amino acids.

V is TRBV7-2 and J is TRBJ2-1; the match to TRBD2 covers 16 bases. CDR1 is SGHTA and CDR2 is FQGNSA in the germline V gene. The V gene end was trimmed by 5 bases and the J gene end by 9 bases; junction bases not matched to a gene: 7. The CDR3 runs 16 residues. The chain's CDR3 is CASSNRGTSGRGEQFF. CDR3 nucleotides: TGTGCCAGCAGCAACAGAGGGACTAGCGGGAGGGGTGAGCAGTTCTTC.

The rearrangement uses TRBV4-1 and TRBJ2-7, with TRBD2 matching over 10 bases. The CDR3 contains 15 residues. V lost 3 bases, J lost 3 bases, and 5 bases stayed unmatched. Germline V gene lookup returns CDR1 MGHRA and CDR2 YSYEKL. The CDR3 DNA sequence: TGCGCCAGCAGCCAGGTAGCGGGAGGACGCTACGAGCAGTACTTC. As protein: CASSQVAGGRYEQYF.

The chain joins TRBV11-2 to TRBJ1-2, with 9 bases aligning to TRBD1. Germline CDR1 and CDR2: SGHAT and FQNNGV. This CDR3 has 16 residues. V gave up 1 base and J gave up 4 bases; unmatched junction bases: 7. CDR3 region: CASSLGKQGAPYGYTF. CDR3 in DNA: TGTGCCAGCAGCTTAGGAAAACAGGGGGCTCCCTATGGCTACACCTTC.

This clone was observed once. This chain uses TRBV7-3 with TRBJ2-7; TRBD1 agrees at 7 bases. The germline V gene encodes CDR1 SGHTA and CDR2 FQGTGA. This CDR3 comprises 14 residues. V was clipped by 5 bases and J by 5 bases; unmatched bases: 9. CDR3 sequence: CASSPTGSVDEQYF. The CDR3 nucleotides are TGTGCCAGCAGCCCGACAGGGTCGGTCGACGAGCAGTACTTC.

The chain employs TRBV27 and TRBJ1-1; 8 bases map to TRBD1. CDR1 and CDR2 from the germline V gene are MNHEY and SMNVEV (reference sequence). With 0 bases clipped from V and 3 bases from J, the junction kept 9 bases outside the gene matches. The length of the CDR3 is 17 residues. CDR3 bases: TGTGCCAGCAGTTTATCGGGCCCCCGACAGGGGTACACTGAAGCTTTCTTT. Translated: CASSLSGPRQGYTEAFF.

The V call is TRBV7-9, the J call TRBJ2-7; 8 positions agree with TRBD2. Per the germline V gene, CDR1 is SEHNR and CDR2 is FQNEAQ (reference sequence). J gave up 0 bases and V 7 bases, and 14 bases lay outside the gene matches. This CDR3 has 17 residues. CDR3 bases: TGTGCCAGCACTCCGGGCGGGGGGCTATTTCCCTCCTACGAGCAGTACTTC. This gives the protein CASTPGGGLFPSYEQYF.

The chain recombines TRBV7-6 with TRBJ1-3; possibly TRBD1 for D (5 bases). CDR3 length: 17 residues. Trimming shortened V by 1 base and J by 0 bases, and 13 bases separated the two germline ends. CDR1 and CDR2 (germline): SGHVS, FNYEAQ. This chain's CDR3 is CASSLGETVGSGNTIYF. The CDR3 nucleotides read TGTGCCAGCAGCTTAGGGGAGACAGTCGGCTCTGGAAACACCATATATTTT.

The chain couples TRBV11-2 to TRBJ1-2, with D perhaps matching TRBD1 (5 bases). The germline gives CDR1 SGHAT, CDR2 FQNNGV. V gave up 1 base and J gave up 7 bases, with 16 bases separating them. The CDR3 totals 15 residues. CDR3: CASSLVAGTSAGYTF. CDR3 DNA sequence: TGTGCCAGCAGCTTAGTTGCCGGGACCTCGGCTGGCTACACCTTC.

This chain uses TRBV10-3 with TRBJ2-1, with 8 bases fitting TRBD1. Trimming cost V 6 bases and J 3 bases; bases outside gene matches: 4. The CDR3 spans 14 residues. Germline CDR1 and CDR2: ENHRY and SYGVKD. The CDR3 spells CAIRGQGGYNEQFF. The CDR3 DNA follows: TGTGCCATCAGAGGACAGGGAGGCTACAATGAGCAGTTCTTC.

The gene calls are TRBV7-2 and TRBJ1-5; weak D call: TRBD1 (5 bases). The CDR3 spans 15 residues. From germline, CDR1 is SGHTA and CDR2 FQGNSA. Trimming shortened V by 4 bases and J by 3 bases, and 13 bases separated the two germline ends. The CDR3 sequence: CASSSQMGVNQPQHF. The CDR3 DNA reads TGTGCCAGCAGCTCCCAAATGGGGGTCAATCAGCCCCAGCATTTT.

The chain couples TRBV5-6 to TRBJ2-7; TRBD2 matches at 14 bases. Germline values: CDR1 SGHDT, CDR2 YYEEEE. The CDR3 is 14 amino acids. V was clipped by 4 bases and J by 9 bases; unmatched bases: 6. CDR3 DNA: TGTGCCAGCAGCCCAGGACTAGCGGGAGGTCGGCAGTACTTC. Its translation: CASSPGLAGGRQYF. The full variable domain, rest sourced from reference TRBV5-6 and TRBJ2-7, is DAGVTQSPTHLIKTRGQQVTLRCSPKSGHDTVSWYQQALGQGPQFIFQYYEEEERQRGNFPDRFSGHQFPNYSSELNVNALLLGDSALYLCASSPGLAGGRQYFGPGTRLTVT.

V and J are TRBV29-1 and TRBJ1-2, with D perhaps matching TRBD1 (6 bases). The V gene's germline CDR1 is SQVTM and CDR2 ANQGSEA. The CDR3 has 12 amino acids. The V and J ends lost 4 bases and 7 bases respectively, with 13 bases between them. Written as DNA, the CDR3 is TGCAGCGTTGGGGGGGCAGTTCCTGGCTACACCTTC. Protein: CSVGGAVPGYTF.

CDR3 amino acids: CASSQGDRLYTF. The DNA for the CDR3 is TGTGCCAGCAGCCAAGGGGACAGGCTCTACACCTTC. The chain joins TRBV14 to TRBJ1-2; 8 bases fit TRBD1. V dropped 1 base and J dropped 10; count of bases not matched to a gene: 2. The CDR3 runs to 12 residues. The germline V gene encodes CDR1 SGHDN and CDR2 FVKESK. Together with reference TRBV14 and TRBJ1-2, the CDR3 gives the full variable domain: EAGVTQFPSHSVIEKGQTVTLRCDPISGHDNLYWYRRVMGKEIKFLLHFVKESKQDESGMPNNRFLAERTGGTYSTLKVQPAELEDSGVYFCASSQGDRLYTFGSGTRLTVV.

The chain combines TRBV5-4 with TRBJ1-1; D is perhaps TRBD1 (5 bases). CDR1 is SGHNT, CDR2 YYREEE, per germline (reference sequence). Trimming took 4 bases from V and 3 from J, leaving 13 bases between them. The CDR3 length is 14 residues. The CDR3 DNA is TGTGCCAGCAGCACGCAGGGCTGGGACACTGAAGCTTTCTTT. Translation gives CASSTQGWDTEAFF.

The chain joins TRBV13 to TRBJ2-7; 8 bases map to TRBD2. The trim removed 5 bases at V and 0 bases at J, leaving 9 bases unmatched. The V gene's germline CDR1 is PRHDT and CDR2 FYEKMQ (reference sequence). The CDR3 runs to 16 residues. CDR3 residues: CASSTQRERGSYEQYF. CDR3 nucleotides: TGTGCCAGCAGCACCCAGCGGGAGAGGGGCTCCTACGAGCAGTACTTC. Together with reference TRBV13 and TRBJ2-7, the CDR3 gives the full variable domain: AAGVIQSPRHLIKEKRETATLKCYPIPRHDTVYWYQQGPGQDPQFLISFYEKMQSDKGSIPDRFSAQQFSDYHSELNMSSLELGDSALYFCASSTQRERGSYEQYFGPGTRLTVT.